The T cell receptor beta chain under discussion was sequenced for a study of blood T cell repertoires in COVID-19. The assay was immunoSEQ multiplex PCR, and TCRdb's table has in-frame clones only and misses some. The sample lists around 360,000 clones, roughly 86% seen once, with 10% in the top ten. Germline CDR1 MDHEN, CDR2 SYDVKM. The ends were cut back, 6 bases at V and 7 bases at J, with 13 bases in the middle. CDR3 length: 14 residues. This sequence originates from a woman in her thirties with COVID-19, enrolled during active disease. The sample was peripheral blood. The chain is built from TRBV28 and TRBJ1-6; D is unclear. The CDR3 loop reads CASSSPGGNSPLHF. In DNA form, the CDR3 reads TGTGCCAGCAGCTCTCCTGGCGGGAATTCACCCCTCCACTTT.